Following are 18 T cell receptor beta chains from one sample sequenced in a study of T cell repertoires in cytomegalovirus infection. A single record per CDR3 protein comes from TCRdb applying MiXCR to the reads. The sample gives some 700,000 distinct CDR3 sequences, roughly a third of which show up once; 15% to 20% is in the top ten. Antigens of these TCRs are unknown. The sequenced sample was cultured PBMCs, obtained from culture after CMV antigen stimulation. These TCRs come from a human donor in good health (CMV status not recorded). Some clones in this sample may be carry-over from other donors' samples.

This chain connects TRBV5-4 to TRBJ2-7, with D possibly being TRBD2 (6 bases). This CDR3 region has 14 residues. The germline gives CDR1 SGHNT, CDR2 YYREEE (reference sequence). Between the trimmed V and J ends, which lost 4 bases and 5 bases, there was a span of 16 bases. CDR3 in DNA: TGTGCCAGCAGCATCTGGACGGGAGAGGACGAGCAGTACTTC. Its translation is CASSIWTGEDEQYF.

In this sample, this clonotype turned up many times. This chain uses TRBV7-2 with TRBJ1-2; 9 bases agree with TRBD1. Germline V gene sequence: CDR1 SGHTA, CDR2 FQGNSA. The ends lost 1 base at V and 5 bases at J; junction bases unmatched: 11. The CDR3 has 17 amino acids. In DNA, the CDR3 is TGTGCCAGCAGCTTAGTGGGGACAGGGCTCAACCTATATGGCTACACCTTC. Its protein is CASSLVGTGLNLYGYTF.

This clonotype was detected many times. V gene TRBV7-2 combines with J gene TRBJ2-3, with D perhaps matching TRBD1 (5 bases). V was trimmed by 1 base and J by 6 bases, leaving 14 bases between them. This CDR3 spans 15 amino acids. Per germline, CDR1 SGHTA and CDR2 FQGNSA. CDR3 loop: CASSLVSAKGDTQYF. The CDR3 DNA reads TGTGCCAGCAGCTTAGTGTCAGCCAAGGGGGATACGCAGTATTTT.

V gene TRBV4-3 combines with J gene TRBJ1-1; perhaps TRBD1 as D (6 bases). Deletions cut 3 bases from V and 0 bases from J, with 8 bases between. CDR1 is LGHNA and CDR2 is YSLEER in the germline V gene. The CDR3 has 14 residues. CDR3 sequence (DNA): TGCGCCAGCAGCCACCCAGGGGTGAACACTGAAGCTTTCTTT. It codes for CASSHPGVNTEAFF.

Many counts were recorded for this clonotype. The CDR3: CASSLTGLGYGYTF. The CDR3 region has the DNA TGTGCCAGCAGCTTGACAGGGCTCGGCTATGGCTACACCTTC. The J gene is TRBJ1-2, the V gene TRBV7-2; 7 nucleotides line up with TRBD1. Per germline, CDR1 SGHTA and CDR2 FQGNSA. The V segment lost 3 bases and the J segment 4 bases; nucleotides outside the gene matches: 5. This CDR3 spans 14 amino acids.

The J gene is TRBJ2-2, the V gene TRBV5-1; unclear D gene. Germline CDR1 is SGHRS and CDR2 is YFSETQ. This CDR3 spans 14 amino acids. Trimming shortened V by 1 base and J by 5 bases, and 9 bases separated the two germline ends. The CDR3 DNA is TGCGCCAGCAGCTTGTTTTGGGGTACCGGGGAGCTGTTTTTT. This sequence encodes CASSLFWGTGELFF.

In this sample, this clonotype turned up many times. V usage is TRBV7-8 and J usage is TRBJ2-5, with a weak D call TRBD2 (6 bases). Germline CDR1 SGHVS, CDR2 FQNEAQ. The CDR3 covers 12 residues. The CDR3 spells CASGVSRETQYF. The CDR3 DNA follows: TGTGCTAGCGGCGTTTCCAGGGAGACCCAGTACTTC.

This clonotype was seen only a few times. V usage is TRBV10-2 and J usage is TRBJ2-5; D may be TRBD1 or TRBD2 (6 bases each). Germline V lookup: CDR1 WSHSY, CDR2 SAAADI. The CDR3 contains 15 residues. V was shortened by 3 bases and J by 4 bases, with 15 bases between the two germline ends. This CDR3 is CASSERGARRETQYF. The CDR3 DNA reads TGCGCCAGCAGTGAAAGGGGGGCTAGACGAGAGACCCAGTACTTC.

The V and J genes are TRBV29-1 and TRBJ2-5; TRBD1 matches 9 bases. The germline V gene encodes CDR1 SQVTM and CDR2 ANQGSEA. The J segment lost 5 bases and the V segment lost 7 bases, leaving 5 bases of the junction unmatched. This CDR3 has 12 amino acids. CDR3 bases: TGCAGCGGCGGGACAGGGAGGGAGACCCAGTACTTC. Residues: CSGGTGRETQYF.

The rearrangement links TRBV6-2 or TRBV6-3 to TRBJ1-1; D may be TRBD1 (5 bases). V dropped 0 bases and J dropped 7 bases, with 12 bases sitting between them. The CDR3 has 14 amino acids. Germline V lookup: CDR1 MNHEY, CDR2 SVGEGT. CDR3 DNA: TGTGCCAGCAGTTACTCCCGGCAGGGAGGTGAAGCTTTCTTT. The encoded protein is CASSYSRQGGEAFF.

V is TRBV6-6 and J is TRBJ2-5; 7 positions agree with TRBD1. Trimming took 5 bases from V and 3 from J; bases not matched to a gene: 6. Per germline, CDR1 MNHNY and CDR2 SVGAGI (reference sequence). There are 14 residues in the CDR3. CDR3 nucleotide sequence: TGTGCCAGCAGTGCCGGGACAGCAGAAGAGACCCAGTACTTC. The encoded protein is CASSAGTAEETQYF.

The V call is TRBV6-5, the J call TRBJ1-2; tentative D call: TRBD1 (5 bases). V lost 9 bases and J lost 6, with 14 bases in between. The CDR3 totals 12 residues. Germline CDR1 is MNHEY and CDR2 is SVGAGI. The CDR3 nucleotides are TGTGCCAGTAGCAGGGAGAGGAATGGCTACACCTTC. Its translation: CASSRERNGYTF.

V gene TRBV29-1 combines with J gene TRBJ2-1; D is possibly TRBD2 (7 bases). CDR3 length equals 13 residues. In germline, CDR1 is SQVTM, CDR2 ANQGSEA. Between the trimmed V and J ends, which lost 7 bases and 7 bases, there was a span of 17 bases. The chain's CDR3 is CSETRGGRNEQFF. The CDR3 DNA reads as TGCAGCGAGACGAGGGGGGGGAGGAATGAGCAGTTCTTC.

The chain links TRBV15 to TRBJ1-5; TRBD1 is a possible D gene (6 bases). The CDR3 covers 14 residues. Trimming stripped 1 base from V and 5 bases from J, with 9 bases between. Germline values: CDR1 LNHNV, CDR2 YYDKDF (reference sequence). The CDR3 loop reads CATSRAGTYQPQHF. DNA of the CDR3: TGTGCCACCAGCAGAGCAGGGACATATCAGCCCCAGCATTTT.

This clonotype was seen only a few times. The V and J genes are TRBV19 and TRBJ1-1; 7 bases are a match to TRBD1. Germline loops: CDR1 LNHDA, CDR2 SQIVND (reference sequence). J gave up 4 bases and V 7 bases, and 6 bases lay outside the gene matches. The CDR3 totals 13 residues. The CDR3 DNA reads as TGTGCCAGTAAACCACAGGGGACCACTGAAGCTTTCTTT. This sequence encodes CASKPQGTTEAFF.

The rearrangement links TRBV5-1 to TRBJ2-7, with 8 bases identical to TRBD1. Germline V gene lookup returns CDR1 SGHRS and CDR2 YFSETQ. CDR3 length: 14 residues. After removal of 0 bases from V and 5 bases from J, the junction contained 4 bases not matched to a gene. The CDR3 coding sequence is TGCGCCAGCAGCTTGGGGCCAGGGGGCCACGAGCAGTACTTC. Residues: CASSLGPGGHEQYF.

This clonotype was seen a handful of times. The chain uses TRBV7-6 and TRBJ2-2, with 7 bases that match TRBD2. The V segment lost 1 base and the J segment 5 bases; nucleotides outside the gene matches: 4. CDR1 and CDR2 (germline): SGHVS, FNYEAQ. This CDR3 is built from 15 residues. Here the CDR3 reads CASSLGLARTGELFF. The CDR3 DNA sequence: TGTGCCAGCAGCTTAGGACTAGCAAGGACCGGGGAGCTGTTTTTT.

The V and J genes are TRBV27 and TRBJ2-3, with D perhaps being TRBD1 or TRBD2 (5 bases each). Per germline, CDR1 MNHEY and CDR2 SMNVEV (reference sequence). This CDR3 is 15 amino acids long. The V and J ends lost 2 bases and 3 bases respectively, with 12 bases between them. The chain's CDR3 is CASSLEGRATDTQYF. The CDR3 DNA reads TGTGCCAGCAGTTTAGAGGGCAGGGCGACAGATACGCAGTATTTT.